A single sample is the source of the 26 T cell receptor beta chains below, sequenced in a study of beta chain features in type 1 diabetes. Expressed TCRB transcripts were sequenced after all isolated RNA was converted to cDNA. Libraries were prepared by immunoSEQ multiplex PCR; TCRdb keeps only in-frame clonotypes and omits some of them. The sample holds 550,000 to 850,000 clones; 13% are singletons and the top ten take around 0.022%. General observations from the study: In all four CD4+ subsets, TCRB CDR3 length was significantly, moderately reduced in type 1 diabetes.

Their antigens are not known. The sample was naive CD4+ T cells from blood. The receptors were gathered from a man aged 18 to 29 with type 1 diabetes.

This clone was observed a handful of times. This rearrangement joins TRBV5-1 to TRBJ2-2, with a weak D call TRBD2 (6 bases). V lost 4 bases and J 2 bases, leaving 9 bases between the germline ends. CDR1 is SGHRS and CDR2 is YFSETQ in the germline V gene. This CDR3 spans 14 amino acids. The CDR3 DNA reads as TGCGCCAGCAGCCCGGGGGATAACACCGGGGAGCTGTTTTTT. The encoded protein is CASSPGDNTGELFF.

V usage is TRBV7-2 and J usage is TRBJ1-2, with D tentatively TRBD1 (6 bases). This CDR3 is 13 amino acids long. The V end was cut by 1 base, the J end by 11 bases, with 14 bases between. Germline V gene lookup returns CDR1 SGHTA and CDR2 FQGNSA. The CDR3 here is CASSLVSDSRYTF. CDR3 sequence (DNA): TGTGCCAGCAGCTTAGTGTCGGACAGTAGGTACACCTTC.

CDR3 DNA sequence: TGTGCCACCACGCGGGGGGAAATAACAGATACGCAGTATTTT. Its translation is CATTRGEITDTQYF. V and J are TRBV9 and TRBJ2-3; 8 nucleotides line up with TRBD2. V lost 9 bases and J lost 3; bases outside the gene matches: 9. This CDR3 is built from 14 residues. From germline, CDR1 is SGDLS and CDR2 YYNGEE.

This chain uses TRBV6-5 with TRBJ1-1; 7 bases line up with TRBD1. After removal of 5 bases from V and 11 bases from J, the junction contained 14 bases not matched to a gene. Germline assignment: CDR1 MNHEY and CDR2 SVGAGI. The CDR3 length is 14 residues. DNA of the CDR3: TGTGCCAGCAGTAGCGGACAGGCAGGGGCCTGGGCTTTCTTT. It is translated as CASSSGQAGAWAFF.

The chain carries TRBV7-8 and TRBJ1-3; D is unresolved. The CDR3 is made up of 15 amino acids. With 4 bases removed from V and 1 base from J, the gap between germline ends came to 11 bases. Germline V gives CDR1 SGHVS, CDR2 FQNEAQ. CDR3 in DNA: TGTGCCAGCAGCTCCTCAGAGATTTCTGGAAACACCATATATTTT. This encodes CASSSSEISGNTIYF.

This clone has a handful of counts. This rearrangement joins TRBV28 to TRBJ2-3, with 9 bases aligning to TRBD2. This CDR3 is 18 amino acids long. In germline, CDR1 is MDHEN, CDR2 SYDVKM. Germline trimming cut 1 base from V and 2 bases from J; bases unmatched to any gene: 10. The CDR3 DNA is TGTGCCAGCAGTTTATCTATGGCGGGGGGGCCGGTCACAGATACGCAGTATTTT. Translating gives CASSLSMAGGPVTDTQYF.

V usage is TRBV10-3 and J usage is TRBJ1-5, with no clear D. Looked up from germline, CDR1 is ENHRY and CDR2 is SYGVKD. CDR3 length: 13 amino acids. Trimming stripped 6 bases from V and 5 bases from J, with 11 bases between. In DNA, the CDR3 is TGTGCCATCAGCGCCCAACCAGATCAGCCCCAGCATTTT. Translated, it gives CAISAQPDQPQHF.

The chain is built from TRBV9 and TRBJ2-3; tentatively, D is TRBD1 (6 bases). The CDR3 runs to 16 residues. The ends were cut back, 3 bases at V and 1 base at J, with 15 bases in the middle. In germline, CDR1 is SGDLS, CDR2 YYNGEE. CDR3 sequence reads: CASSAGGRGGTDTQYF. The CDR3 nucleotides are TGTGCCAGCAGCGCCGGCGGCAGGGGCGGCACAGATACGCAGTATTTT.

This clone was counted a few times. The genes are TRBV5-1 and TRBJ2-2; TRBD1 matches 7 bases. Germline V gene sequence: CDR1 SGHRS, CDR2 YFSETQ. V lost 0 bases, J lost 6 bases, and 5 bases stayed unmatched. This CDR3 is 15 amino acids long. The CDR3 DNA reads TGCGCCAGCAGCTTGGGACAGGGAATCGCCGGGGAGCTGTTTTTT. Its translation: CASSLGQGIAGELFF. The entire variable domain, with the rest obtained from reference TRBV5-1 and TRBJ2-2, is as follows: KAGVTQTPRYLIKTRGQQVTLSCSPISGHRSVSWYQQTPGQGLQFLFEYFSETQRNKGNFPGRFSGRQFSNSRSEMNVSTLELGDSALYLCASSLGQGIAGELFFGEGSRLTVL.

A word on this clone: This sample also contains other DNA sequences that code for the same CDR3. The CDR3 loop reads CASSLENQPQHF. The CDR3 DNA is TGTGCCAGCAGCTTAGAAAATCAGCCCCAGCATTTT. The J gene is TRBJ1-5, the V gene TRBV7-6; no firm D call. Germline CDR1 and CDR2: SGHVS and FNYEAQ. The CDR3 runs to 12 residues. V was trimmed by 1 base and J by 4 bases, leaving 2 bases between them.

This clone appeared a few times. The rearrangement joins TRBV18 to TRBJ2-7; 10 bases align to TRBD1. In germline, CDR1 is KGHSH, CDR2 LQKENI. There are 14 residues in the CDR3. The V gene end was trimmed by 4 bases and the J gene end by 2 bases; junction bases not matched to a gene: 2. CDR3 nucleotide sequence: TGTGCCAGCTCACGGGGACAGGGGACCTACGAGCAGTACTTC. As protein: CASSRGQGTYEQYF.

V usage is TRBV4-2 and J usage is TRBJ2-2; 8 nucleotides match TRBD1. The CDR3 totals 16 residues. V lost 2 bases and J lost 1; bases outside the gene matches: 3. The germline CDR1 and CDR2 sequences are LGHNA and YNFKEQ. The CDR3 protein is CASSQQGARNTGELFF. The CDR3 DNA reads TGTGCCAGCAGCCAACAGGGGGCGCGGAACACCGGGGAGCTGTTTTTT.

The chain couples TRBV19 to TRBJ2-2; D call uncertain. Germline lookup yields CDR1 LNHDA and CDR2 SQIVND (reference sequence). CDR3 size: 14 residues. V was cut by 7 bases and J by 2 bases, with 11 bases left in between. CDR3 in amino acids: CASTPGSNTGELFF. Written as DNA, the CDR3 is TGTGCCAGTACTCCCGGGTCCAACACCGGGGAGCTGTTTTTT.

This clone has just a few counts. The junction departs from the called germline gene at one end, perhaps through a read error. The gene calls are TRBV6-1 and TRBJ2-7; 8 nucleotides match TRBD2. Looked up from germline, CDR1 is MNHNS and CDR2 is SASEGT. The length of the CDR3 is 14 residues. The chain's CDR3 is CASSQAGVLYEQYF. CDR3 sequence (DNA): TGTGCCAGCAGTCAAGCGGGGGTACTCTACGAGCAGTACTTC.

This clone has only a few counts. This chain links TRBV7-9 with TRBJ1-2; 8 bases fit TRBD1. After removal of 4 bases from V and 3 bases from J, the junction contained 10 bases not matched to a gene. The CDR3 loop spans 16 amino acids. CDR1 is SEHNR, CDR2 FQNEAQ, per germline (reference sequence). The CDR3 DNA reads TGTGCCAGCAGCTCTCGTGACGGGGACAGGTACTATGGCTACACCTTC. Translating it yields CASSSRDGDRYYGYTF.

V gene TRBV29-1 combines with J gene TRBJ2-5, with D unresolved. Per the germline V gene, CDR1 is SQVTM and CDR2 is ANQGSEA. V dropped 7 bases and J dropped 2 bases, with 14 bases sitting between them. The length of the CDR3 is 13 residues. CDR3 residues: CSAEPAGQETQYF. The CDR3 coding sequence is TGCAGCGCCGAACCGGCAGGTCAAGAGACCCAGTACTTC.

V usage is TRBV6-5 and J usage is TRBJ2-1; perhaps D is TRBD1 or TRBD2 (6 bases each). CDR1 is MNHEY and CDR2 is SVGAGI in the germline V gene. Trimming took off 3 bases at V and 6 bases at J, with 15 bases between the two ends. This CDR3 is 15 amino acids long. Here the CDR3 DNA reads TGTGCCAGCAGTTATTGGGCACAGGGAGGCAATGAGCAGTTCTTC. Amino acids: CASSYWAQGGNEQFF.

V and J are TRBV2 and TRBJ1-2; D perhaps matches TRBD1 (6 bases). With 3 bases removed from V and 8 bases from J, the gap between germline ends came to 19 bases. The germline gives CDR1 SNHLY, CDR2 FYNNEI. There are 15 residues in the CDR3. The CDR3: CASSDSTGLPGGYTF. In nucleotides, the CDR3 is TGTGCCAGCAGTGATTCGACAGGTTTGCCAGGGGGCTACACCTTC. The full variable domain, in which reference TRBV2 and TRBJ1-2 provide the parts outside the CDR3, is EPEVTQTPSHQVTQMGQEVILRCVPISNHLYFYWYRQILGQKVEFLVSFYNNEISEKSEIFDDQFSVERPDGSNFTLKIRSTKLEDSAMYFCASSDSTGLPGGYTFGSGTRLTVV.

About this clone itself: Other DNA sequences in the sample encode the same CDR3. The V and J genes are TRBV5-1 and TRBJ2-2, with TRBD1 identical over 10 bases. The CDR3 extends over 16 amino acids. With V trimmed by 0 bases and J by 2 bases, 1 base remained unmatched. Germline CDR1 and CDR2: SGHRS and YFSETQ. CDR3 in amino acids: CASSLVTGGNTGELFF. The CDR3 bases are TGCGCCAGCAGCTTGGTGACAGGGGGCAACACCGGGGAGCTGTTTTTT. Combining the CDR3 with reference TRBV5-1 and TRBJ2-2 gives the whole variable domain KAGVTQTPRYLIKTRGQQVTLSCSPISGHRSVSWYQQTPGQGLQFLFEYFSETQRNKGNFPGRFSGRQFSNSRSEMNVSTLELGDSALYLCASSLVTGGNTGELFFGEGSRLTVL.

A few counts support this clone. The rearrangement links TRBV13 to TRBJ2-7; D unresolved. Germline V gives CDR1 PRHDT, CDR2 FYEKMQ (reference sequence). The CDR3 contains 15 residues. With 0 bases removed from V and 2 bases from J, the gap between germline ends came to 11 bases. In DNA form, the CDR3 reads TGTGCCAGCAGCTTAGGGCCAGGAAGCGCCTACGAGCAGTACTTC. It specifies CASSLGPGSAYEQYF.

This clone was seen a handful of times. The chain uses TRBV25-1 and TRBJ2-1; perhaps TRBD2 as D (6 bases). The CDR3 is made up of 13 amino acids. Deletions cut 7 bases from V and 8 bases from J, with 15 bases between. Per germline, CDR1 MGHDK and CDR2 SYGVNS. DNA of the CDR3: TGTGCCAGCACCAGATCTTGGGGGGATGAGCAGTTCTTC. Translated, it gives CASTRSWGDEQFF. The full variable domain, with the rest looked up from reference TRBV25-1 and TRBJ2-1, is EADIYQTPRYLVIGTGKKITLECSQTMGHDKMYWYQQDPGMELHLIHYSYGVNSTEKGDLSSESTVSRIRTEHFPLTLESARPSHTSQYLCASTRSWGDEQFFGPGTRLTVL.

The J gene is TRBJ2-3, the V gene TRBV5-4; D not certain. Germline V lookup: CDR1 SGHNT, CDR2 YYREEE (reference sequence). CDR3 length: 14 residues. The V and J ends lost 0 bases and 3 bases respectively, with 8 bases between them. The CDR3, as DNA: TGTGCCAGCAGCTTGGGGCTAGGAACAGATACGCAGTATTTT. Encoded protein: CASSLGLGTDTQYF.

The V gene is TRBV25-1, the J gene TRBJ2-7, with TRBD1 as a possible D gene (5 bases). Trimming took 6 bases from V and 0 from J, leaving 6 bases between them. Germline CDR1 is MGHDK and CDR2 is SYGVNS. CDR3 size: 12 residues. CDR3 amino acids: CASRTDSYEQYF. In DNA, the CDR3 is TGTGCCAGCAGGACAGACTCCTACGAGCAGTACTTC.

The CDR3 loop is CASSQAWVGYGYTF. The CDR3 DNA reads as TGCGCCAGCAGCCAAGCCTGGGTTGGCTATGGCTACACCTTC. The V call is TRBV4-1, the J call TRBJ1-2; no reliable D call. Germline CDR1 is MGHRA and CDR2 is YSYEKL. Between the trimmed V and J ends, which lost 1 base and 4 bases, there was a span of 10 bases. The CDR3 consists of 14 residues.

The chain is built from TRBV30 and TRBJ1-2; weak D call: TRBD1 (5 bases). V lost 3 bases and J lost 2, with 16 bases in between. This CDR3 comprises 15 residues. Germline lookup yields CDR1 GTSNPN and CDR2 SVGIG (reference sequence). The CDR3 spells CAWREKGARNYGYTF. The CDR3 DNA follows: TGTGCCTGGAGGGAAAAAGGGGCGAGAAACTATGGCTACACCTTC. The full variable domain, in which reference TRBV30 and TRBJ1-2 provide the parts outside the CDR3, is SQTIHQWPATLVQPVGSPLSLECTVEGTSNPNLYWYRQAAGRGLQLLFYSVGIGQISSEVPQNLSASRPQDRQFILSSKKLLLSDSGFYLCAWREKGARNYGYTFGSGTRLTVV.

This clone was seen a handful of times. V is TRBV9 and J is TRBJ2-1; 12 nucleotides match TRBD2. Looked up from germline, CDR1 is SGDLS and CDR2 is YYNGEE. V was pared by 0 bases and J by 7 bases, with 5 bases of the junction left unmatched. This CDR3 region has 16 residues. This CDR3 reads CASSVETSGGGNEQFF. As DNA, the CDR3 is TGTGCCAGCAGCGTAGAGACTAGCGGGGGTGGGAATGAGCAGTTCTTC.